One sample yielded the 2 T cell receptor beta chains listed below, sequenced in a study of CD8 T cells in Susac syndrome. RNA was extracted with the RNeasy kit, and a quantity of roughly 0.5 to 1 ug was reverse transcribed using random hexamers. TCRdb analysed the immunoSEQ multiplex PCR reads with MiXCR anew, one entry per CDR3 protein. The sample contains roughly 150,000 distinct CDR3 sequences, roughly 95% of which appear only once. The sequenced material came from CD8+ T cells from PBMCs. The receptors were sampled from a human donor with multiple sclerosis.

The rearrangement uses TRBV7-9 and TRBJ2-7; TRBD2 is a possible D gene (5 bases). CDR3 length equals 15 residues. In germline, CDR1 is SEHNR, CDR2 FQNEAQ (reference sequence). Trimming shortened V by 5 bases and J by 6 bases, and 20 bases separated the two germline ends. The CDR3 sequence: CASSAELDYEVEQYF. DNA of the CDR3: TGTGCCAGCAGCGCAGAACTAGACTACGAGGTCGAGCAGTACTTC.

V usage is TRBV5-1 and J usage is TRBJ2-7, with D unresolved. Germline V gene lookup returns CDR1 SGHRS and CDR2 YFSETQ. CDR3 length equals 14 residues. The ends were cut back, 4 bases at V and 2 bases at J, with 13 bases in the middle. DNA of the CDR3: TGCGCCAGCAGCCCGAGCCCTGGGGCCTACGAGCAGTACGTC. Translation: CASSPSPGAYEQYV.